The sequence of this T cell receptor (beta chain) was determined in a study of T cells in Graves' hyperthyroidism and ophthalmopathy. Germline loops: CDR1 MNHNS, CDR2 SASEGT. The CDR3 covers 13 residues. Trimming removed 8 bases at V and 5 bases at J, with 16 bases between. RNA transcripts gave rise to amplified TCR beta CDR3 regions. The HTBI primer set drove a first-round RT-PCR of the TCR CDR3. One entry per CDR3 protein, called by TCRdb with MiXCR from the multiplex PCR reads. The top ten hold more than 10% of the sample, which has over 200,000 distinct CDR3 sequences, more than 14% seen once. The TCR originated in a woman in her thirties or forties with Graves' hyperthyroidism that later progressed to Graves' ophthalmopathy. The chain is built from TRBV6-1 and TRBJ2-7, with D perhaps TRBD1 (6 bases). Sequenced sample: blood. The CDR3 sequence: CASSRREGDEQYF. CDR3 coding DNA: TGTGCCAGCTCTCGGCGAGAGGGGGACGAGCAGTACTTC.